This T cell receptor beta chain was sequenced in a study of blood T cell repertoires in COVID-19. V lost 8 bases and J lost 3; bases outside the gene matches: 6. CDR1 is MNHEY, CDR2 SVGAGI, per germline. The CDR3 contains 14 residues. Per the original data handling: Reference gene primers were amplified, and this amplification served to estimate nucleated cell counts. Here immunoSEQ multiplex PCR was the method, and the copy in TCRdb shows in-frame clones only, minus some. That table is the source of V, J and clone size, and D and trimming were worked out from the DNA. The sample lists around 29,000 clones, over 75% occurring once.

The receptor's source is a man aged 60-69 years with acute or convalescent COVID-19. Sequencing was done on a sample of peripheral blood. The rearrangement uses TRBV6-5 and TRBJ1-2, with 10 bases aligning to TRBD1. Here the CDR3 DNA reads TGTGCCAGCGGGGGGGGGACAGGGGACTATGGCTACACCTTC. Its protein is CASGGGTGDYGYTF.